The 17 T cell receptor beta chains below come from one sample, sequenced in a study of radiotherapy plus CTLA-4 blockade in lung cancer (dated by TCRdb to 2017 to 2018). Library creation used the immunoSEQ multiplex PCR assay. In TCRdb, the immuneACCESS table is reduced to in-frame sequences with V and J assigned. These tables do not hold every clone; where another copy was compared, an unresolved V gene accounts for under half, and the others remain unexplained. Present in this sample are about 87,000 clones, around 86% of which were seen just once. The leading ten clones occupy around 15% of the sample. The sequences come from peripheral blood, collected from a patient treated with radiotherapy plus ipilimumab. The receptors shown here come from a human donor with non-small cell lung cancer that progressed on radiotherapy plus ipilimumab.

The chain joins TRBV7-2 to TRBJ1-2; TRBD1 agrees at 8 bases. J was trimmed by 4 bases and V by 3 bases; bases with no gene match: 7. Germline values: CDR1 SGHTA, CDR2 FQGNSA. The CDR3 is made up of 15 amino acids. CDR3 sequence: CASSLDGTGIYGYTF. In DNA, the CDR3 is TGTGCCAGCAGCTTGGATGGGACAGGCATCTATGGCTACACCTTC.

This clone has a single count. The CDR3 loop reads CASRLEGLAGDWQYF. In nucleotides, the CDR3 is TGTGCCAGCAGACTAGAGGGGCTAGCGGGGGACTGGCAGTATTTT. This chain connects TRBV28 to TRBJ2-3; TRBD2 aligns across 10 bases. J gave up 11 bases and V 6 bases, and 14 bases lay outside the gene matches. Germline-derived CDR1 and CDR2 are MDHEN and SYDVKM. This CDR3 has 15 residues.

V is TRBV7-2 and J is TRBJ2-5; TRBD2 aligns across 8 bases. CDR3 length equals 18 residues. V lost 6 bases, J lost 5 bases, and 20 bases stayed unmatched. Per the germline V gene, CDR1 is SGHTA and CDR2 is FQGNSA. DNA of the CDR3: TGTGCCAGCAGGGGGGGGAGAGGCCACGATAGCGGGACGGAGACCCAGTACTTC. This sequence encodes CASRGGRGHDSGTETQYF. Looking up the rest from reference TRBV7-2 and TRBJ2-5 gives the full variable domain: GAGVSQSPSNKVTEKGKDVELRCDPISGHTALYWYRQSLGQGLEFLIYFQGNSAPDKSGLPSDRFSAERTGGSVSTLTIQRTQQEDSAVYLCASRGGRGHDSGTETQYFGPGTRLLVL.

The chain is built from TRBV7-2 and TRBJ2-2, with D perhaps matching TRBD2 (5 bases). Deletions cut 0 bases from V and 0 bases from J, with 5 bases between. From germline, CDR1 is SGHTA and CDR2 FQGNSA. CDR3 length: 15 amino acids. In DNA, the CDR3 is TGTGCCAGCAGCTTAGCGGAGGCGAACACCGGGGAGCTGTTTTTT. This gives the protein CASSLAEANTGELFF.

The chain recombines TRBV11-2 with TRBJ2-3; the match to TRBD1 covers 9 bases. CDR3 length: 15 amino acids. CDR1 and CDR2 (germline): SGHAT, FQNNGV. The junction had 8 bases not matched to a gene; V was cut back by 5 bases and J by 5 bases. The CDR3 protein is CASSRTGDGGDTQYF. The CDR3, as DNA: TGTGCCAGCAGCCGGACAGGGGACGGGGGAGATACGCAGTATTTT.

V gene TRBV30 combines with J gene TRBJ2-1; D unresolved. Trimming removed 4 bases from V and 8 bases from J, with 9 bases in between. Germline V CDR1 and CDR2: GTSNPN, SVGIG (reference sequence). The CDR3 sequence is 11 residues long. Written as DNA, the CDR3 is TGTGCCTGGAAAACTACTTATGAGCAGTTCTTC. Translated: CAWKTTYEQFF.

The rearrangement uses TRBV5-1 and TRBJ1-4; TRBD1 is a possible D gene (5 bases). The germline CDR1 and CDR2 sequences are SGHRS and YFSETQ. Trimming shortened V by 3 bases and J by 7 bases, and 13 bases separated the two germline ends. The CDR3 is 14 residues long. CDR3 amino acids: CASSSGAGGEKLFF. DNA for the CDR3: TGCGCCAGCAGCTCCGGGGCCGGGGGTGAAAAACTGTTTTTT.

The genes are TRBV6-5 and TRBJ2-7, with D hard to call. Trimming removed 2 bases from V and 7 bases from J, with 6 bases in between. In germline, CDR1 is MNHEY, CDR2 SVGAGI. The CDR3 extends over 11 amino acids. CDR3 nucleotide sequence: TGTGCCAGCAGTTACCGGTGGGAGCAGTACTTC. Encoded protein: CASSYRWEQYF.

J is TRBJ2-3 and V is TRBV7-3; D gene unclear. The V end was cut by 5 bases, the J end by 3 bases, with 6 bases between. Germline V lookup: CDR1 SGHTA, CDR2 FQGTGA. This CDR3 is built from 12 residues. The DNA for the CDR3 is TGTGCCAGCAGCCCTCCTACAGATACGCAGTATTTT. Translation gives CASSPPTDTQYF.

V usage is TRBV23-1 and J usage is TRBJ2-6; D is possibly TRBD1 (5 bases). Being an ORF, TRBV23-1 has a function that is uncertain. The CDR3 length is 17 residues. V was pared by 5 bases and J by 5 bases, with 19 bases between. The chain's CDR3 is CASSKGQQQSRANVLTF. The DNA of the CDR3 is TGCGCCAGCAGTAAGGGGCAGCAACAAAGTCGGGCCAACGTCCTGACTTTC.

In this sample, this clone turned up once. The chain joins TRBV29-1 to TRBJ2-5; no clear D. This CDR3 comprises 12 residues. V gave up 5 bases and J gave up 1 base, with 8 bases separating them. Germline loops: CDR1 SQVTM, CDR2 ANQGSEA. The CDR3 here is CSVRTAQETQYF. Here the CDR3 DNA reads TGCAGCGTTCGGACGGCCCAAGAGACCCAGTACTTC. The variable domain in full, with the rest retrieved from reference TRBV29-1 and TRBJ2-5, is SAVISQKPSRDICQRGTSLTIQCQVDSQVTMMFWYRQQPGQSLTLIATANQGSEATYESGFVIDKFPISRPNLTFSTLTVSNMSPEDSSIYLCSVRTAQETQYFGPGTRLLVL.

This CDR3 reads CASSLGVAGGIYEQYF. As DNA, the CDR3 is TGTGCCAGCAGCTTAGGAGTAGCGGGAGGGATTTACGAGCAGTACTTC. V is TRBV7-6 and J is TRBJ2-7; 11 bases match TRBD2. CDR1 is SGHVS and CDR2 is FNYEAQ in the germline V gene. Unmatched junction bases numbered 6, after V lost 1 base and J lost 4 bases. The CDR3 spans 16 residues.

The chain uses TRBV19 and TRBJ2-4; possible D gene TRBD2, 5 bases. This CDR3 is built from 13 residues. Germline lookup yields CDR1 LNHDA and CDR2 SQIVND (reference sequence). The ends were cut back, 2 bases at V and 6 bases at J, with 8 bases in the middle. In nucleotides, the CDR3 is TGTGCCAGTAGTATAAGGGCGGGAAACATTCAGTACTTC. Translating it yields CASSIRAGNIQYF.

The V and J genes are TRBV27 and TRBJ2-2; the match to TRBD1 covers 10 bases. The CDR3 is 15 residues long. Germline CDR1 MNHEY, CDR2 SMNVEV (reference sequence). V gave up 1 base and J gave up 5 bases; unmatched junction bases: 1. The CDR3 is CASSLWDRGTGELFF. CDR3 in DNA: TGTGCCAGCAGTTTATGGGACAGGGGTACCGGGGAGCTGTTTTTT.

The CDR3 DNA reads TGTGCCAGCAGATGGGGGGCAGCAGGACGCTCCTACGAGCAGTACTTC. Translated: CASRWGAAGRSYEQYF. The genes are TRBV27 and TRBJ2-7; D is possibly TRBD1 or TRBD2 (6 bases each). The CDR3 is made up of 16 amino acids. Looked up from germline, CDR1 is MNHEY and CDR2 is SMNVEV (reference sequence). Trimming removed 6 bases from V and 0 bases from J, with 18 bases in between.

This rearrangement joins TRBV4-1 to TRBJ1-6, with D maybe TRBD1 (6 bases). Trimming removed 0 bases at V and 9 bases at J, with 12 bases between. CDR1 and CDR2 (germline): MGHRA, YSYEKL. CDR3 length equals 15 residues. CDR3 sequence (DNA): TGCGCCAGCAGCCAAGATCGCGGGGGCAGTTCACCCCTCCACTTT. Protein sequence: CASSQDRGGSSPLHF.

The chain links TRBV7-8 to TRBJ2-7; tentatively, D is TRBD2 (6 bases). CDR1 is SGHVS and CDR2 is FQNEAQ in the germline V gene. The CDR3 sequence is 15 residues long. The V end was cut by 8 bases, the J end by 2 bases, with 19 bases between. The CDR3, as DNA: TGTGCCAGCCTCCCCGGGAGTGGGTCCGCCTACGAGCAGTACTTC. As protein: CASLPGSGSAYEQYF.